Listed here is a single T cell receptor (beta chain). Its matching antigen is unknown. These data belong to a study of identical twins. Whole-study findings and limits: Clonotypes of the beta chain that were abundant in cord blood carried fewer insertions (memory repertoires showed none). When twins shared out-of-frame alpha sequences, those sequences had excess low generation probability.

This CDR3 is built from 14 residues. Per the germline V gene, CDR1 is SGDLS and CDR2 is YYNGEE. The trim removed 5 bases at V and 6 bases at J, leaving 5 bases unmatched. Carrying unique molecular identifiers, the cDNA also gained a universal primer site through template switching. TCRdb ran MiXCR on the 5' RACE reads and lists one entry per CDR3 protein. The sample holds around 1.7 million distinct CDR3 sequences, under 35% seen once. V gene TRBV9 combines with J gene TRBJ1-5, with 10 bases lining up with TRBD1. Source material: cord blood. The TCR comes from a newborn girl in good health. The CDR3 nucleotides are TGTGCCAGCAGGGATGGGACAGGGGTTCAGCCCCAGCATTTT. This encodes CASRDGTGVQPQHF.